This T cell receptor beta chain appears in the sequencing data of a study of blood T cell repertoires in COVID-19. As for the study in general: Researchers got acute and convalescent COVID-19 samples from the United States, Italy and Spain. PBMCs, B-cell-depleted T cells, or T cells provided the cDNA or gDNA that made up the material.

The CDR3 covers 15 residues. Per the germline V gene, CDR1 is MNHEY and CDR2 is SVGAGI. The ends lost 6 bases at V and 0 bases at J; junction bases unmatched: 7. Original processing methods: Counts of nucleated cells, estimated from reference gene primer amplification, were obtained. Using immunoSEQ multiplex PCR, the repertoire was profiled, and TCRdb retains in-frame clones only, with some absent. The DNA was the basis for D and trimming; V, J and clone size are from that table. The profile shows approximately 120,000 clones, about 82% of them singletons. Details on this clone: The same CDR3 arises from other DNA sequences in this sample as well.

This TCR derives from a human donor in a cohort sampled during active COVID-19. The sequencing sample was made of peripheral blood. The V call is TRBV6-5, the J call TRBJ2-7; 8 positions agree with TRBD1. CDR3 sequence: CASSYGQGSSYEQYF. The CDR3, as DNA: TGTGCCAGCAGCTACGGACAGGGAAGCTCCTACGAGCAGTACTTC.